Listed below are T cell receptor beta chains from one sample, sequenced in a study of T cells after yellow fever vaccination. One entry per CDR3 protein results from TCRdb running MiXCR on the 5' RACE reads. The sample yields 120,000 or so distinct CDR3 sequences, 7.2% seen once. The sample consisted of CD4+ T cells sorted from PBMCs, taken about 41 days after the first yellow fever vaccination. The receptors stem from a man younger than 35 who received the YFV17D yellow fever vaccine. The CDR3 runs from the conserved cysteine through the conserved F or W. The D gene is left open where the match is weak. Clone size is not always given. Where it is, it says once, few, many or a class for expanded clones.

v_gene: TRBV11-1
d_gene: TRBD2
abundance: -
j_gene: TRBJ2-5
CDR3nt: TGTGCCAGCAGCAGCGGGGTCGGAGAGACCCAGTACTTC
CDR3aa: CASSSGVGETQYF

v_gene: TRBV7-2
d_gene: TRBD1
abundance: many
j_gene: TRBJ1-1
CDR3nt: TGTGCCAGCAGCTTAACACAGGGGATTGGCACTGAAGCTTTCTTT
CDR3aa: CASSLTQGIGTEAFF

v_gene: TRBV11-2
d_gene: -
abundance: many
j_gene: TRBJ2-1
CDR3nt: TGTGCCAGCAGCCCGCGGGGGGACAGCTCCTACAATGAGCAGTTCTTC
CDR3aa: CASSPRGDSSYNEQFF

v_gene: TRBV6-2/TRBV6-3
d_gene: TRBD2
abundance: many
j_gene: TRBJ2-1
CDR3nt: TGTGCCAGCAGTTACTCGATTGGAATACTAGCGAGCGATGAGCAGTTCTTC
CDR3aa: CASSYSIGILASDEQFF

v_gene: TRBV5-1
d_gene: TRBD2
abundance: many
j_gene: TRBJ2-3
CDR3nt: TGCGCCAGCAGCCGAGCCAGCGGGGGGTCCCCCTCCACAGATACGCAGTATTTT
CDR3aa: CASSRASGGSPSTDTQYF

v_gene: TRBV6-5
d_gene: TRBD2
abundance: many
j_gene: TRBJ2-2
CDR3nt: TGTGCCAGCAGTTATACTGGACTAGCTATTCCCGGGGAGCTGTTTTTT
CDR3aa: CASSYTGLAIPGELFF

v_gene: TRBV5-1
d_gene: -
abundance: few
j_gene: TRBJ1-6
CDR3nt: TGCGCCAGCAGCTTGGTTCAGACGGGCCCCCTCCACTTT
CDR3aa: CASSLVQTGPLHF

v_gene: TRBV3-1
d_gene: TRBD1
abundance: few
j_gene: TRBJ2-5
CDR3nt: TGTGCCAGCAGTCTAAACAACAGGGGAGAGACCCAGTACTTC
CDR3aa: CASSLNNRGETQYF

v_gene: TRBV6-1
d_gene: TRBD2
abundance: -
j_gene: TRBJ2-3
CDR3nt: TGTGCCAGCAGCCGTAGCGGGGTACTAACAGATACGCAGTATTTT
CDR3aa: CASSRSGVLTDTQYF

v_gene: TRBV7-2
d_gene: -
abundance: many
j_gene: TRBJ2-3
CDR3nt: TGTGCCAGCCAATTATGGGGGCGGTTGTCAGATACGCAGTATTTT
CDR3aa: CASQLWGRLSDTQYF

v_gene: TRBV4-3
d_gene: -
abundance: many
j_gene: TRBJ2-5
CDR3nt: TGCGCCAGCAGCCAAGAACCGGGACCTGGGGGGACCCAGTACTTC
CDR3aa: CASSQEPGPGGTQYF

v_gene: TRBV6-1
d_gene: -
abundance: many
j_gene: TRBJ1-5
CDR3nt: TGTGCCAGCAGCCAGGGATGGAGAAGCAATCAGCCCCAGCATTTT
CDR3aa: CASSQGWRSNQPQHF

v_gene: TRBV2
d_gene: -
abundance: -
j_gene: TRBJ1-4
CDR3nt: TGTGCCTGCAGTTTCTCTTATGGGACGGGGACAACTAATGAAAAACTGTTTTTT
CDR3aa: CACSFSYGTGTTNEKLFF

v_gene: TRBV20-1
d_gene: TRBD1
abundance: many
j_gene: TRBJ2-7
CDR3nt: TGCAGTGCTAGCCCCGCGGGACAGGGAGGCAGCTGGGCCTACGAGCAGTACTTC
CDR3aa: CSASPAGQGGSWAYEQYF

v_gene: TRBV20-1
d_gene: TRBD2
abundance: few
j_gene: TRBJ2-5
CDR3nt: TGCAGTGCGGAAGGACTAGCGGCTATCTTAGGGACCCAGTACTTC
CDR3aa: CSAEGLAAILGTQYF

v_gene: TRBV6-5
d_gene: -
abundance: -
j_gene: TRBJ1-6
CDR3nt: TGTGCCAGCAGTTATTTGAGGGTGTCAGGGAATAATTCACCCCTCCACTTT
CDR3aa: CASSYLRVSGNNSPLHF

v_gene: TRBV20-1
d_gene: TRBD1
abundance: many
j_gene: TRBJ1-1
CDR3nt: TGCAGTCTATGGCAGGGGGAGAACACTGAAGCTTTCTTT
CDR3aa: CSLWQGENTEAFF

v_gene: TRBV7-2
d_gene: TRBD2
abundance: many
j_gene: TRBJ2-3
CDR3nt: TGTGCCAGCAGCCTTAGTATAGCCGGGACTACCACAGATACGCAGTATTTT
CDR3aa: CASSLSIAGTTTDTQYF

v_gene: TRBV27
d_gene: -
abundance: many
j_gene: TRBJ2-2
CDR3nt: TGTGCCAGCAGTTTCAGACTAGCCGGGGAGCTGTTTTTT
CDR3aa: CASSFRLAGELFF

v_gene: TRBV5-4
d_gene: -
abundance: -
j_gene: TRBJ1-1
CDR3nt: TGTGCCAGCAGCCCCTACACGGTTGCTGAAGCTTTCTTT
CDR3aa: CASSPYTVAEAFF

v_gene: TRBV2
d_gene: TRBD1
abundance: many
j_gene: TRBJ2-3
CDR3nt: TGTGCCAGCAGACAGGGGGCAGAAGATACGCAGTATTTT
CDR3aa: CASRQGAEDTQYF

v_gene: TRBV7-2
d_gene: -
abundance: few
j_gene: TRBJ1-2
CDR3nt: TGTGCCAGCAGCCCGAACGGACAGTCATTCTATGGCTACACCTTC
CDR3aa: CASSPNGQSFYGYTF

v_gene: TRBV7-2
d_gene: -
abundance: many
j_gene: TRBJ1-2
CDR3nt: TGTGCCAGCAGCTTGACAAACTATGGCTACACCTTC
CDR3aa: CASSLTNYGYTF

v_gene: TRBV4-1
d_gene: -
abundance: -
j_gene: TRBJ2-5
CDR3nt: TGCGCCAGCAGCCAAGAATCGGTTGCCCGACCCGAGACCCAGTACTTC
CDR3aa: CASSQESVARPETQYF

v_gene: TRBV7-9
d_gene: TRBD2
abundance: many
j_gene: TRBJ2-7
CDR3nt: TGTGCCAGCAGCTTACCCGCCGAGCGGGGGAACGAGCAGTACTTC
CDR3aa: CASSLPAERGNEQYF

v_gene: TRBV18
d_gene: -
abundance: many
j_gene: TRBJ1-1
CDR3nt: TGTGCCAGCTCACCGTCTCAGGGGAGCAACACTGAAGCTTTCTTT
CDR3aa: CASSPSQGSNTEAFF

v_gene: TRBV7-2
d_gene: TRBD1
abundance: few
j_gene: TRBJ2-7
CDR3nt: TGTGCCAGCAGTGTTCAGGGGGCGCGGTACGAGCAGTACTTC
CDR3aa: CASSVQGARYEQYF

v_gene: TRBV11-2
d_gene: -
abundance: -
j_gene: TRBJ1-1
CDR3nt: TGTGCCAGCAGCTACGCCGGGGCCGCGGGCACTGAAGCTTTCTTT
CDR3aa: CASSYAGAAGTEAFF